This entry lists 11 T cell receptor beta chains sequenced from one sample in a study of T cell responses to AZD1222 COVID-19 vaccine (dated by TCRdb to about 2021). This sample's time point label indicates: about 28 days (+/-7) after the second vaccine dose. The library was built by means of the immunoSEQ multiplex PCR assay. As stored in TCRdb, this immuneACCESS dataset retains in-frame rearrangements with V and J assigned. A fraction of the clones does not appear; measured against another copy, unresolved V genes explain less than half of the discrepancy, and the remainder lacks a known reason. This sample is represented by about 150,000 clones; over 70% of them were singletons. The ten top clones hold about 9% of the sample. The sample in question was peripheral blood, obtained 28 days after the second AZD1222 dose. The receptors shown here come from an adult who received the AZD1222 COVID-19 vaccine.

This clone was counted between two and nine times. The V call is TRBV6-5, the J call TRBJ1-3; TRBD1 matches at 11 bases. In germline, CDR1 is MNHEY, CDR2 SVGAGI. The CDR3 has 15 residues. V shed 7 bases and J 3 bases; nucleotides not matched to a gene: 5. DNA of the CDR3: TGTGCCAGCAAGCCGGGACAGGGGGGTGGAAACACCATATATTTT. Its translation is CASKPGQGGGNTIYF.

This clone was seen once. The chain combines TRBV2 with TRBJ1-1, with D unclear. With 10 bases removed from V and 4 bases from J, the gap between germline ends came to 16 bases. Germline-derived CDR1 and CDR2 are SNHLY and FYNNEI. This CDR3 is built from 13 residues. The CDR3 spells CANTFGEGTEAFF. The DNA for the CDR3 is TGTGCCAACACTTTCGGGGAGGGCACTGAAGCTTTCTTT.

The rearrangement joins TRBV5-4 to TRBJ2-3; D gene uncertain. Germline lookup yields CDR1 SGHNT and CDR2 YYREEE (reference sequence). CDR3 length equals 14 residues. V was cut by 4 bases and J by 1 base, with 10 bases left in between. DNA for the CDR3: TGTGCCAGCAGCAAACCCGACCGCACAGATACGCAGTATTTT. It translates to CASSKPDRTDTQYF.

This chain connects TRBV5-4 to TRBJ2-1; tentatively, D is TRBD2 (6 bases). Trimming removed 4 bases from V and 8 bases from J, with 13 bases in between. Germline V CDR1 and CDR2: SGHNT, YYREEE (reference sequence). This CDR3 has 13 amino acids. The CDR3 DNA reads TGTGCCAGCAGCAAGGGTGGGGAGGATGAGCAGTTCTTC. Its translation is CASSKGGEDEQFF.

This sequence joins TRBV6-5 and TRBJ1-1; D remains unclear. Germline V CDR1 and CDR2: MNHEY, SVGAGI. The CDR3 has 13 residues. Trimming cost V 6 bases and J 6 bases, with 14 bases left between them. CDR3 region: CASSPGYSSEAFF. The CDR3 region has the DNA TGTGCCAGCAGCCCCGGTTATAGTTCTGAAGCTTTCTTT.

The chain couples TRBV28 to TRBJ2-2; D possibly corresponds to TRBD2 (5 bases). Trimming stripped 3 bases from V and 3 bases from J, with 11 bases between. CDR1 and CDR2 from the germline V gene are MDHEN and SYDVKM. CDR3 length: 15 residues. The CDR3 bases are TGTGCCAGCAGTTTGCCGGGAATAGACACCGGGGAGCTGTTTTTT. Protein: CASSLPGIDTGELFF.

This chain uses TRBV5-1 with TRBJ2-2; 8 nucleotides match TRBD1. Trimming cost V 5 bases and J 6 bases; bases outside gene matches: 15. The CDR3 is 17 residues long. Germline V gene lookup returns CDR1 SGHRS and CDR2 YFSETQ. The CDR3 loop reads CASRYNPGQASPGELFF. In nucleotides, the CDR3 is TGCGCCAGCAGATACAACCCGGGACAGGCATCCCCCGGGGAGCTGTTTTTT.

This clone has just a few counts. The genes are TRBV5-1 and TRBJ2-3; 9 bases are a match to TRBD2. This CDR3 has 19 amino acids. With V trimmed by 2 bases and J by 1 base, 14 bases remained unmatched. Germline V gives CDR1 SGHRS, CDR2 YFSETQ. The CDR3 DNA follows: TGCGCCAGCAGCTTAGATCCTCCGGGACTAGCTTTGCGCACAGATACGCAGTATTTT. This gives the protein CASSLDPPGLALRTDTQYF.

The chain has TRBV19 and TRBJ1-5, with D tentatively TRBD1 (5 bases). CDR1 and CDR2 (germline): LNHDA, SQIVND (reference sequence). The CDR3 contains 14 residues. The V end lost 5 bases, the J end lost 4 bases, and 12 bases lay between the germline ends. CDR3 in DNA: TGTGCCAGTAGTTCATGGGACCTGAATCAGCCCCAGCATTTT. Encoded protein: CASSSWDLNQPQHF.

The chain combines TRBV24-1 with TRBJ1-5, with D uncertain. The germline gives CDR1 KGHDR, CDR2 SFDVKD. Trimming shortened V by 3 bases and J by 1 base, and 6 bases separated the two germline ends. This CDR3 comprises 14 residues. CDR3 loop: CATSDPPSNQPQHF. In DNA form, the CDR3 reads TGTGCCACCAGTGATCCCCCCAGCAATCAGCCCCAGCATTTT.

The rearrangement links TRBV5-4 to TRBJ2-2; 13 bases line up with TRBD2. The junction had 13 bases not matched to a gene; V was cut back by 6 bases and J by 5 bases. The CDR3 has 18 residues. Germline V gives CDR1 SGHNT, CDR2 YYREEE (reference sequence). The CDR3 nucleotides read TGTGCCAGCACCCCCAGAGGGACTAGCGGGACCGGGACCGGGGAGCTGTTTTTT. Translation gives CASTPRGTSGTGTGELFF.